Listed here are 2 T cell receptor beta chains from one sample, sequenced in a study of CD8 T cells in ankylosing spondylitis. Whole-study results and caveats: Made up of 7 to 9 highly homologous variants, a TCR beta motif appeared characteristic of ankylosing spondylitis blood.

From the 5' RACE reads, TCRdb called clonotypes with MiXCR, one entry per CDR3 protein. The data hold hundreds of thousands of distinct CDR3 sequences, with 12% observed a single time. These receptors are not linked to any known antigen. Sample: blood, either unsorted or a sorted T cell fraction (not recorded which). These receptors all stem from a male donor with ankylosing spondylitis.

This clonotype came up a few times. This chain links TRBV4-2 with TRBJ2-1; D is perhaps TRBD1 or TRBD2 (5 bases each). Germline V gene data show CDR1 as LGHNA and CDR2 as YNFKEQ. The CDR3 contains 16 residues. V shed 0 bases and J shed 1 base, with 10 bases lying between them. The CDR3 loop reads CASSQERGWSYNEQFF. For the CDR3, the DNA is TGTGCCAGCAGCCAAGAGAGGGGTTGGTCCTACAATGAGCAGTTCTTC.

The genes are TRBV7-2 and TRBJ2-3; D is undetermined. CDR1 SGHTA and CDR2 FQGNSA come from the germline V gene. CDR3 length equals 14 residues. V was clipped by 3 bases and J by 5 bases, with 12 bases between them. The CDR3 region is CASSLGYAGDTQYF. CDR3 DNA: TGTGCCAGCAGCTTGGGTTATGCTGGAGATACGCAGTATTTT.